One sample yielded the 24 T cell receptor beta chains listed below, sequenced in a study of T cell changes during pregnancy in multiple sclerosis. Here immunoSEQ multiplex PCR was the method, and the copy in TCRdb shows in-frame clones only, minus some. The table records about 70,000 clones, around 92% of them present only once. Sequences were derived from peripheral blood, sampled before pregnancy. These receptors came from a female donor with multiple sclerosis, enrolled in a pregnancy study.

This chain links TRBV2 with TRBJ2-7; possibly TRBD2 for D (5 bases). The CDR3 is 13 amino acids. V lost 8 bases and J lost 6, with 17 bases in between. Germline CDR1 SNHLY, CDR2 FYNNEI. The CDR3 DNA sequence: TGTGCCAGCTCGAGGGCCCAGGTTGTCGAGCAGTACTTC. Translated: CASSRAQVVEQYF.

The CDR3 DNA sequence: TGTGCCAGCAGCCCCCGGACTAGCGGAATCCAAGAGACCCAGTACTTC. Its translation is CASSPRTSGIQETQYF. The V gene is TRBV11-3, the J gene TRBJ2-5, with 10 bases identical to TRBD2. V was clipped by 5 bases and J by 1 base; unmatched bases: 7. The length of the CDR3 is 16 residues. The germline V gene encodes CDR1 SGHNT and CDR2 YENEEA.

The chain carries TRBV4-2 and TRBJ2-7; 8 bases are a match to TRBD1. Germline loops: CDR1 LGHNA, CDR2 YNFKEQ. There are 15 residues in the CDR3. The trim removed 1 base at V and 1 base at J, leaving 3 bases unmatched. The chain's CDR3 is CASSQGDRNSYEQYF. For the CDR3, the DNA is TGTGCCAGCAGCCAAGGGGACAGGAATTCCTACGAGCAGTACTTC.

The J gene is TRBJ2-5, the V gene TRBV7-2; perhaps TRBD1 as D (6 bases). Looked up from germline, CDR1 is SGHTA and CDR2 is FQGNSA. V was trimmed by 5 bases and J by 1 base, leaving 11 bases between them. The CDR3 runs 14 residues. As DNA, the CDR3 is TGTGCCAGCAGCCCCGACAGGATCCAAGAGACCCAGTACTTC. It codes for CASSPDRIQETQYF.

The rearrangement joins TRBV19 to TRBJ2-3; D is perhaps TRBD2 (6 bases). In germline, CDR1 is LNHDA, CDR2 SQIVND (reference sequence). V was trimmed by 10 bases and J by 4 bases, leaving 15 bases between them. The CDR3 is 13 amino acids. CDR3 bases: TGTGCCACCACGGGGAGGTCCCCAGATACGCAGTATTTT. As protein: CATTGRSPDTQYF.

The DNA of the CDR3 is TGCGCCAGCAGCTTCGACAGCGAAGAGACCCAGTACTTC. This sequence encodes CASSFDSEETQYF. This chain joins TRBV4-3 and TRBJ2-5; tentatively, D is TRBD1 (5 bases). The CDR3 is 13 amino acids. V lost 5 bases and J 3 bases, leaving 10 bases between the germline ends. CDR1 and CDR2 (germline): LGHNA, YSLEER.

This chain connects TRBV5-4 to TRBJ1-1; the D gene is possibly TRBD1 (6 bases). The CDR3 length is 16 residues. Germline V gene lookup returns CDR1 SGHNT and CDR2 YYREEE (reference sequence). V lost 3 bases to trimming and J lost 2 bases, with 17 bases between them. The chain's CDR3 is CASSSKRQDINTEAFF. DNA for the CDR3: TGTGCCAGCAGCTCGAAGAGACAGGACATTAACACTGAAGCTTTCTTT.

The rearrangement joins TRBV12-5 to TRBJ2-1; a possible D gene is TRBD1 (5 bases). CDR1 LGHNT and CDR2 FRNRAP come from the germline V gene. CDR3 size: 14 residues. Between the trimmed V and J ends, which lost 5 bases and 4 bases, there was a span of 12 bases. DNA of the CDR3: TGTGCTAGTGGTCATCCTGACAGATACAATGAGCAGTTCTTC. The encoded protein is CASGHPDRYNEQFF.

The chain joins TRBV15 to TRBJ2-7; a possible D gene is TRBD1 (5 bases). This CDR3 contains 14 residues. Germline loops: CDR1 LNHNV, CDR2 YYDKDF (reference sequence). Trimming cost V 2 bases and J 3 bases, with 11 bases left between them. CDR3: CATSRSQGDYEQYF. CDR3 in DNA: TGTGCCACCAGCAGAAGCCAAGGGGACTACGAGCAGTACTTC.

The V gene is TRBV9, the J gene TRBJ1-4; 10 bases align to TRBD1. This CDR3 is built from 17 residues. In germline, CDR1 is SGDLS, CDR2 YYNGEE. V shed 4 bases and J 0 bases; nucleotides not matched to a gene: 6. The CDR3 sequence: CASSTGQGVATNEKLFF. The CDR3 DNA follows: TGTGCCAGCAGCACCGGACAGGGGGTTGCAACTAATGAAAAACTGTTTTTT.

The J gene is TRBJ2-4, the V gene TRBV19; possible D gene TRBD2, 7 bases. The V gene's germline CDR1 is LNHDA and CDR2 SQIVND (reference sequence). V dropped 5 bases and J dropped 8 bases, with 16 bases sitting between them. The CDR3 covers 14 residues. CDR3 nucleotide sequence: TGTGCCAGTAGTTCTCGAGGGGGGAGGGACATTCAGTACTTC. Protein product: CASSSRGGRDIQYF.

The chain is built from TRBV18 and TRBJ2-2, with unresolved D. The length of the CDR3 is 15 residues. The V gene's germline CDR1 is KGHSH and CDR2 LQKENI. Trimming shortened V by 0 bases and J by 0 bases, and 5 bases separated the two germline ends. The CDR3 sequence is CASSPPGPNTGELFF. CDR3 DNA: TGTGCCAGCTCACCACCGGGCCCGAACACCGGGGAGCTGTTTTTT. The full variable domain, with the rest looked up from reference TRBV18 and TRBJ2-2, is NAGVMQNPRHLVRRRGQEARLRCSPMKGHSHVYWYRQLPEEGLKFMVYLQKENIIDESGMPKERFSAEFPKEGPSILRIQQVVRGDSAAYFCASSPPGPNTGELFFGEGSRLTVL.

The CDR3 region has the DNA TGTGCCAGTTTGGACAGGGGCAATCAGCCCCAGCATTTT. Translating gives CASLDRGNQPQHF. The chain carries TRBV19 and TRBJ1-5; 8 bases match TRBD1. V lost 8 bases and J lost 2; bases outside the gene matches: 2. The CDR3 contains 13 residues. The germline CDR1 and CDR2 sequences are LNHDA and SQIVND (reference sequence).

The chain links TRBV19 to TRBJ2-6; 9 nucleotides match TRBD1. Germline-derived CDR1 and CDR2 are LNHDA and SQIVND (reference sequence). The CDR3 covers 18 residues. J lost 0 bases, V lost 5 bases, and 8 bases had no gene match. CDR3 in amino acids: CASSSGTGSPSGANVLTF. CDR3 DNA: TGTGCCAGTAGTTCCGGGACAGGGAGCCCCTCTGGGGCCAACGTCCTGACTTTC.

This clone was recorded only once. The genes are TRBV11-2 and TRBJ1-1; a possible D gene is TRBD1 (6 bases). V lost 1 base and J lost 3, with 15 bases in between. Germline CDR1 SGHAT, CDR2 FQNNGV. This CDR3 region has 16 residues. In DNA, the CDR3 is TGTGCCAGCAGCTTAGTAGGAGCAGGGGCAGACACTGAAGCTTTCTTT. This codes for CASSLVGAGADTEAFF.

This sequence joins TRBV27 and TRBJ1-1; 11 bases are a match to TRBD1. From germline, CDR1 is MNHEY and CDR2 SMNVEV (reference sequence). Germline trimming cut 5 bases from V and 4 bases from J; bases unmatched to any gene: 9. The CDR3 sequence is 16 residues long. The CDR3 protein is CASSLRTGGGFTEAFF. The CDR3 DNA follows: TGTGCCAGCAGTCTCCGGACAGGGGGCGGATTCACTGAAGCTTTCTTT.

This chain joins TRBV28 and TRBJ2-7; D may be TRBD2 (6 bases). Germline CDR1 reads MDHEN; CDR2 reads SYDVKM. The ends were cut back, 7 bases at V and 1 base at J, with 20 bases in the middle. CDR3 size: 16 residues. The CDR3 DNA follows: TGTGCCAGCACCTCGACGGGGGACGGGCGGTCCTACGAGCAGTACTTC. This translates into CASTSTGDGRSYEQYF.

The chain employs TRBV27 and TRBJ1-2, with 11 positions matching TRBD1. This CDR3 contains 16 residues. Per germline, CDR1 MNHEY and CDR2 SMNVEV (reference sequence). With 6 bases clipped from V and 5 bases from J, the junction kept 11 bases outside the gene matches. The CDR3 region is CASSLAGQGASYGYTF. The DNA of the CDR3 is TGTGCCAGCAGCCTCGCCGGACAGGGGGCTTCTTATGGCTACACCTTC.

The CDR3 nucleotides read TGTGCCAGCAGCCAATATACCGGGACAGGGGGCCACGAGCAGTACTTC. It codes for CASSQYTGTGGHEQYF. The chain combines TRBV7-9 with TRBJ2-7, with 12 bases fitting TRBD1. V lost 5 bases and J lost 5; bases outside the gene matches: 10. Germline V gives CDR1 SEHNR, CDR2 FQNEAQ (reference sequence). The CDR3 extends over 16 amino acids.

J is TRBJ1-5 and V is TRBV19; D is ambiguous. With 7 bases removed from V and 3 bases from J, the gap between germline ends came to 7 bases. The germline CDR1 and CDR2 sequences are LNHDA and SQIVND (reference sequence). The CDR3 loop spans 12 amino acids. Here the CDR3 DNA reads TGTGCCAGTAACACAGTCAATCAGCCCCAGCATTTT. Protein: CASNTVNQPQHF.

This clone was detected only once. The chain joins TRBV14 to TRBJ2-7; 15 bases are a match to TRBD2. The germline V gene encodes CDR1 SGHDN and CDR2 FVKESK. The CDR3 loop spans 18 amino acids. Trimming at V came to 6 bases and at J to 0 bases, leaving 9 bases not matched to a gene. CDR3 in amino acids: CASRNSGTSGRSSYEQYF. DNA of the CDR3: TGTGCCAGCAGAAACTCGGGGACTAGCGGGAGGAGCTCCTACGAGCAGTACTTC. The entire variable domain, with the rest obtained from reference TRBV14 and TRBJ2-7, is as follows: EAGVTQFPSHSVIEKGQTVTLRCDPISGHDNLYWYRRVMGKEIKFLLHFVKESKQDESGMPNNRFLAERTGGTYSTLKVQPAELEDSGVYFCASRNSGTSGRSSYEQYFGPGTRLTVT.

CDR3 residues: CASSPTGIGKNTEAFF. DNA of the CDR3: TGTGCCAGTAGCCCGACAGGGATTGGAAAGAACACTGAAGCTTTCTTT. This sequence joins TRBV19 and TRBJ1-1; TRBD1 aligns across 7 bases. In germline, CDR1 is LNHDA, CDR2 SQIVND (reference sequence). The CDR3 runs 16 residues. V was pared by 6 bases and J by 1 base, with 11 bases of the junction left unmatched.

The chain links TRBV4-3 to TRBJ2-2; a weak D match, TRBD2 (6 bases). There are 16 residues in the CDR3. V was shortened by 2 bases and J by 5 bases, with 15 bases between the two germline ends. Germline values: CDR1 LGHNA, CDR2 YSLEER. The CDR3 spells CASSQRGGIGTGELFF. The CDR3, as DNA: TGCGCCAGCAGCCAAAGGGGCGGGATCGGGACCGGGGAGCTGTTTTTT.

V gene TRBV5-4 combines with J gene TRBJ1-1; D gene unclear. V lost 1 base, J lost 1 base, and 8 bases lay in between. The CDR3 sequence is 14 residues long. Per germline, CDR1 SGHNT and CDR2 YYREEE (reference sequence). Here the CDR3 reads CASSLPRGNTEAFF. In DNA form, the CDR3 reads TGTGCCAGCAGCTTGCCCCGAGGGAACACTGAAGCTTTCTTT.